These T cell receptor beta chains were read from a single sample in a study of cytomegalovirus exposure and HLA in healthy donors. Measured with immunoSEQ multiplex PCR; TCRdb has only the in-frame clones, and not every one. Here the sample spans more than 100,000 clones, about 80% being singletons. Specimen: PBMCs. The receptor set was obtained from a female donor in good health and CMV-seropositive. The CDR3 runs from the conserved cysteine through the conserved F or W. The D gene is left open where the match is weak. Clone sizes are given selectively: once, few, many, or a class where the clone is expanded.

TRBJ1-2 | . | TRBD1 | TRBV4-1 | CASSQSQILQGVLGYGYTF | TGCGCCAGCAGCCAATCCCAGATCCTCCAGGGGGTTTTAGGCTATGGCTACACCTTC
TRBJ1-1 | . | . | TRBV6-6 | CASSLLAFF | TGTGCCAGCAGCCTCTTAGCTTTCTTT
TRBJ1-2 | . | . | TRBV9 | CASTVGQGRIDGYTF | TGTGCCAGCACCGTAGGTCAGGGGCGGATTGATGGCTACACCTTC
TRBJ1-5 | few | . | TRBV4-2 | CASSQDPQVLGQPQHF | TGTGCCAGCAGCCAAGATCCCCAGGTTTTAGGTCAGCCCCAGCATTTT
TRBJ2-1 | . | TRBD1 | TRBV10-1 | CASSESPGQVLLDEQFF | TGCGCCAGCAGTGAGTCCCCGGGACAGGTATTATTGGATGAGCAGTTCTTC
TRBJ2-7 | . | . | TRBV28 | CASRPPETGNYEQYF | TGTGCCAGCAGGCCTCCTGAGACAGGTAACTACGAGCAGTACTTC
TRBJ1-4 | . | . | TRBV12-5 | CASAKDSINEKLFF | TGTGCTAGTGCCAAGGACAGCATCAATGAAAAACTGTTTTTT
TRBJ1-1 | . | . | TRBV20-1 | CSGRDTEAFF | TGCAGTGGGAGGGACACTGAAGCTTTCTTT
TRBJ2-5 | . | . | TRBV18 | CASSPLQGASGETQYF | TGTGCCAGCTCACCACTTCAAGGGGCGTCGGGAGAGACCCAGTACTTC
TRBJ2-5 | . | TRBD2 | TRBV10-3 | CATEQAGGETQYF | TGTGCCACCGAACAGGCGGGGGGAGAGACCCAGTACTTC
TRBJ1-1 | . | TRBD1 | TRBV6-5 | CASSPETDRGAFF | TGTGCCAGCAGTCCTGAAACGGACAGGGGGGCTTTCTTT
TRBJ2-7 | medium-sized | TRBD1 | TRBV4-1 | CASSQGQGVVYEQYF | TGCGCCAGCAGCCAGGGACAGGGGGTGGTCTACGAGCAGTACTTC